These 26 T cell receptor beta chains came from one sample sequenced in a study of shared clonotypes between healthy human individuals. Clones were read by immunoSEQ multiplex PCR, and TCRdb kept only the in-frame ones, dropping some. The sample lists 2 million to 2.5 million clones; roughly 90% were seen once. The sample taken for sequencing was naive CD4+ T cells from PBMCs. As to subset: CD45RA+ positively selected. The receptors come from a man aged 18 to 30 in good health. Some clones in this sample may be carry-over from other donors' samples.

The rearrangement joins TRBV19 to TRBJ2-4; 7 positions agree with TRBD1. The ends lost 7 bases at V and 7 bases at J; junction bases unmatched: 10. This CDR3 has 14 amino acids. The germline gives CDR1 LNHDA, CDR2 SQIVND (reference sequence). This chain's CDR3 is CASTSRQGRNIQYF. The CDR3 coding sequence is TGTGCCAGTACCTCGAGACAGGGAAGGAACATTCAGTACTTC. Complete variable domain (other parts from reference TRBV19 and TRBJ2-4): DGGITQSPKYLFRKEGQNVTLSCEQNLNHDAMYWYRQDPGQGLRLIYYSQIVNDFQKGDIAEGYSVSREKKESFPLTVTSAQKNPTAFYLCASTSRQGRNIQYFGAGTRLSVL.

J is TRBJ2-5 and V is TRBV19, with 10 bases identical to TRBD2. Germline assignment: CDR1 LNHDA and CDR2 SQIVND (reference sequence). V trimming: 5 bases; J trimming: 3 bases; junction bases outside the gene matches: 12. The CDR3 has 17 residues. In DNA, the CDR3 is TGTGCCAGTAGTTCCCGATCTAGCGGGAGTCCCAAAGAGACCCAGTACTTC. Its translation is CASSSRSSGSPKETQYF.

The chain is built from TRBV2 and TRBJ2-3; D could derive from TRBD1 or TRBD2 (6 bases each). Between the trimmed V and J ends, which lost 4 bases and 8 bases, there was a span of 22 bases. Germline-derived CDR1 and CDR2 are SNHLY and FYNNEI. The CDR3 length is 16 residues. CDR3 DNA sequence: TGTGCCAGCAGTGCCCGAGGGGGGACCTCCCGGGGTACGCAGTATTTT. Protein product: CASSARGGTSRGTQYF.

The chain has TRBV28 and TRBJ1-5; 9 bases line up with TRBD1. From germline, CDR1 is MDHEN and CDR2 SYDVKM. The CDR3 runs 17 residues. V trimming: 3 bases; J trimming: 0 bases; junction bases outside the gene matches: 6. The CDR3 DNA sequence: TGTGCCAGCAGTTTCAGGACAGGGGCAAATAGCAATCAGCCCCAGCATTTT. It codes for CASSFRTGANSNQPQHF. The full variable domain, its missing parts supplied by reference TRBV28 and TRBJ1-5, is DVKVTQSSRYLVKRTGEKVFLECVQDMDHENMFWYRQDPGLGLRLIYFSYDVKMKEKGDIPEGYSVSREKKERFSLILESASTNQTSMYLCASSFRTGANSNQPQHFGDGTRLSIL.

V gene TRBV4-3 combines with J gene TRBJ2-6; D remains unclear. Trimming stripped 3 bases from V and 0 bases from J, with 12 bases between. The CDR3 extends over 17 amino acids. Germline V gives CDR1 LGHNA, CDR2 YSLEER. The CDR3 region is CASSHQGYISGANVLTF. The CDR3 nucleotides read TGCGCCAGCAGCCATCAAGGGTATATCTCTGGGGCCAACGTCCTGACTTTC.

The chain links TRBV11-2 to TRBJ2-3, with 9 bases identical to TRBD1. After removal of 4 bases from V and 6 bases from J, the junction contained 5 bases not matched to a gene. Germline V gives CDR1 SGHAT, CDR2 FQNNGV. This CDR3 contains 14 residues. The CDR3 reads CASSSPQGADTQYF. The CDR3 DNA is TGTGCCAGCAGCTCCCCACAGGGGGCGGATACGCAGTATTTT.

The count of this clone is one. The rearrangement uses TRBV5-6 and TRBJ1-2; TRBD1 aligns across 10 bases. Germline CDR1 is SGHDT and CDR2 is YYEEEE. Germline trimming cut 2 bases from V and 2 bases from J; bases unmatched to any gene: 3. The CDR3 spans 15 residues. This CDR3 is CASSFRDRGNYGYTF. The CDR3 DNA is TGTGCCAGCAGCTTCCGGGACAGGGGAAACTATGGCTACACCTTC.

The chain combines TRBV5-1 with TRBJ2-1, with 10 bases aligning to TRBD2. The CDR3 is made up of 16 amino acids. Per the germline V gene, CDR1 is SGHRS and CDR2 is YFSETQ. V lost 4 bases, J lost 8 bases, and 12 bases stayed unmatched. The CDR3 sequence: CASSLSGRAAFYEQFF. The CDR3 nucleotides are TGCGCCAGCAGCCTCAGCGGGAGGGCCGCTTTTTATGAGCAGTTCTTC.

J is TRBJ1-3 and V is TRBV28; D is unclear. With 7 bases removed from V and 0 bases from J, the gap between germline ends came to 16 bases. Per the germline V gene, CDR1 is MDHEN and CDR2 is SYDVKM. The CDR3 has 16 residues. CDR3 sequence: CASTSDGLSSGNTIYF. CDR3 bases: TGTGCCAGCACCTCCGACGGATTAAGCTCTGGAAACACCATATATTTT.

V gene TRBV19 combines with J gene TRBJ1-5; possibly TRBD1 for D (5 bases). In germline, CDR1 is LNHDA, CDR2 SQIVND (reference sequence). Deletions cut 1 base from V and 6 bases from J, with 10 bases between. This CDR3 has 14 residues. The CDR3 DNA follows: TGTGCCAGTAGTATAGGGAATGGGGGTCAGCCCCAGCATTTT. Translating it yields CASSIGNGGQPQHF.

The J gene is TRBJ2-3, the V gene TRBV5-1, with 10 bases that match TRBD1. V lost 7 bases to trimming and J lost 5 bases; unmatched junction nucleotides: 7. CDR1 and CDR2 from the germline V gene are SGHRS and YFSETQ. The CDR3 spans 14 residues. The CDR3 DNA reads as TGCGCCAGCGTCCGGGACAGGGGCGTAGATACGCAGTATTTT. This sequence encodes CASVRDRGVDTQYF. Full variable domain (rest looked up from reference TRBV5-1 and TRBJ2-3): KAGVTQTPRYLIKTRGQQVTLSCSPISGHRSVSWYQQTPGQGLQFLFEYFSETQRNKGNFPGRFSGRQFSNSRSEMNVSTLELGDSALYLCASVRDRGVDTQYFGPGTRLTVL.

The rearrangement joins TRBV11-2 to TRBJ2-1; D not resolved. The CDR3 length is 14 residues. Between the trimmed V and J ends, which lost 3 bases and 4 bases, there was a span of 10 bases. Germline lookup yields CDR1 SGHAT and CDR2 FQNNGV. The CDR3 is CASSFGTPYNEQFF. The CDR3 nucleotides read TGTGCCAGCAGCTTTGGTACACCGTACAATGAGCAGTTCTTC.

This chain joins TRBV27 and TRBJ1-6, with D possibly TRBD1 on 5 matching bases. Trimming pared 5 bases from V and 7 bases from J, leaving 21 bases between. This CDR3 contains 17 residues. Germline V gene lookup returns CDR1 MNHEY and CDR2 SMNVEV (reference sequence). DNA of the CDR3: TGTGCCAGCAGTACTTTTTCACCAGGGTATCAGAATTCACCCCTCCACTTT. Residues: CASSTFSPGYQNSPLHF.

The chain is built from TRBV27 and TRBJ2-2; 11 bases are a match to TRBD2. The CDR3 extends over 15 amino acids. The germline gives CDR1 MNHEY, CDR2 SMNVEV (reference sequence). The ends lost 6 bases at V and 5 bases at J; junction bases unmatched: 5. Written as DNA, the CDR3 is TGTGCCAGCAGCAGGATAGCGGGAGGGACCGGGGAGCTGTTTTTT. It is translated as CASSRIAGGTGELFF.

In its sample, this clone was seen once. The V gene is TRBV29-1, the J gene TRBJ2-1; 8 positions agree with TRBD2. Germline-derived CDR1 and CDR2 are SQVTM and ANQGSEA. CDR3 length: 15 amino acids. The trim removed 0 bases at V and 3 bases at J, leaving 4 bases unmatched. In DNA form, the CDR3 reads TGCAGCGTTGAAGATCGGACTAGCTTCTACAATGAGCAGTTCTTC. Protein: CSVEDRTSFYNEQFF.

This chain uses TRBV30 with TRBJ1-5; TRBD1 aligns across 11 bases. CDR3 length: 17 residues. The junction had 5 bases not matched to a gene; V was cut back by 0 bases and J by 1 base. Germline V CDR1 and CDR2: GTSNPN, SVGIG (reference sequence). This CDR3 reads CAWSVGQGAGSNQPQHF. The CDR3, as DNA: TGTGCCTGGAGTGTTGGACAGGGGGCGGGAAGCAATCAGCCCCAGCATTTT.

The rearrangement joins TRBV2 to TRBJ2-3, with D perhaps matching TRBD2 (6 bases). V was cut by 6 bases and J by 4 bases, with 17 bases left in between. The CDR3 is made up of 15 amino acids. Per the germline V gene, CDR1 is SNHLY and CDR2 is FYNNEI. CDR3 in DNA: TGTGCCAGCAGCCCGACTAGGGTGCGGTCAGATACGCAGTATTTT. Translation gives CASSPTRVRSDTQYF. The complete variable domain, with remaining parts taken from reference TRBV2 and TRBJ2-3, reads EPEVTQTPSHQVTQMGQEVILRCVPISNHLYFYWYRQILGQKVEFLVSFYNNEISEKSEIFDDQFSVERPDGSNFTLKIRSTKLEDSAMYFCASSPTRVRSDTQYFGPGTRLTVL.

This clone was seen a single time. The chain couples TRBV4-3 to TRBJ2-1; maybe TRBD2 (5 bases). The V end was cut by 0 bases, the J end by 2 bases, with 8 bases between. Germline V gene lookup returns CDR1 LGHNA and CDR2 YSLEER. This CDR3 has 15 amino acids. The CDR3 here is CASSQERVTYNEQFF. In DNA form, the CDR3 reads TGCGCCAGCAGCCAAGAGAGGGTCACCTACAATGAGCAGTTCTTC.

V usage is TRBV2 and J usage is TRBJ2-7; perhaps TRBD2 as D (5 bases). Germline assignment: CDR1 SNHLY and CDR2 FYNNEI. The CDR3 has 11 residues. V lost 8 bases, J lost 7 bases, and 12 bases lay in between. The CDR3 sequence: CASEGLGEQYF. In nucleotides, the CDR3 is TGTGCCAGCGAGGGCCTCGGGGAGCAGTACTTC. Variable domain in full (rest from reference TRBV2 and TRBJ2-7): EPEVTQTPSHQVTQMGQEVILRCVPISNHLYFYWYRQILGQKVEFLVSFYNNEISEKSEIFDDQFSVERPDGSNFTLKIRSTKLEDSAMYFCASEGLGEQYFGPGTRLTVT.

About this clone itself: Other nucleotide sequences from this sample produce the same CDR3. The chain joins TRBV10-3 to TRBJ1-5; D uncertain. The V gene lost 2 bases and the J gene lost 6 bases, with 5 bases spanning the gap. Germline V lookup: CDR1 ENHRY, CDR2 SYGVKD. This CDR3 has 12 residues. CDR3 in amino acids: CAISEGSQPQHF. The CDR3 nucleotides read TGTGCCATCAGTGAGGGGAGTCAGCCCCAGCATTTT.

The chain is built from TRBV14 and TRBJ1-1, with 7 bases that match TRBD1. CDR3 length: 13 amino acids. V lost 1 base to trimming and J lost 10 bases; unmatched junction nucleotides: 6. Germline CDR1 SGHDN, CDR2 FVKESK. The CDR3 here is CASSQARGRAAFF. Here the CDR3 DNA reads TGTGCCAGCAGCCAAGCGAGGGGGCGCGCAGCTTTCTTT.

The chain employs TRBV11-3 and TRBJ1-4, with D maybe TRBD1 (5 bases). V dropped 5 bases and J dropped 3 bases, with 13 bases sitting between them. The CDR3 extends over 15 amino acids. The V gene's germline CDR1 is SGHNT and CDR2 YENEEA. The DNA of the CDR3 is TGTGCCAGCAGCCGGCATGGGGGTGCTAATGAAAAACTGTTTTTT. Translating it yields CASSRHGGANEKLFF.

The rearrangement joins TRBV6-6 to TRBJ1-4; D call uncertain. The CDR3 spans 14 residues. V was pared by 0 bases and J by 5 bases, with 7 bases between. Germline lookup yields CDR1 MNHNY and CDR2 SVGAGI (reference sequence). The CDR3 DNA reads as TGTGCCAGCAGTTACTCGGTCCAAAATGAAAAACTGTTTTTT. Translation gives CASSYSVQNEKLFF.

The J gene is TRBJ1-2, the V gene TRBV7-8; 9 bases are shared with TRBD1. The CDR3 covers 16 residues. With 4 bases clipped from V and 2 bases from J, the junction kept 8 bases outside the gene matches. CDR1 SGHVS and CDR2 FQNEAQ come from the germline V gene. The CDR3 here is CASSSLTGGSNYGYTF. In DNA form, the CDR3 reads TGTGCCAGCAGCTCCCTGACAGGGGGATCGAACTATGGCTACACCTTC.

Here the CDR3 DNA reads TGCGCCAGCAGTGAGTCCCCCGCCTACAATGAGCAGTTCTTC. Protein sequence: CASSESPAYNEQFF. The chain uses TRBV10-1 and TRBJ2-1; D gene ambiguous. The CDR3 totals 14 residues. Between the trimmed V and J ends, which lost 0 bases and 2 bases, there was a span of 5 bases. Germline V lookup: CDR1 WNHNN, CDR2 SYGVQD (reference sequence).

The rearrangement links TRBV5-1 to TRBJ1-5; unclear D gene. V was trimmed by 0 bases and J by 2 bases, leaving 9 bases between them. CDR1 SGHRS and CDR2 YFSETQ come from the germline V gene. The CDR3 extends over 15 amino acids. CDR3 sequence: CASSLDPRGNQPQHF. The CDR3 nucleotides are TGCGCCAGCAGCTTGGACCCGAGGGGCAATCAGCCCCAGCATTTT.